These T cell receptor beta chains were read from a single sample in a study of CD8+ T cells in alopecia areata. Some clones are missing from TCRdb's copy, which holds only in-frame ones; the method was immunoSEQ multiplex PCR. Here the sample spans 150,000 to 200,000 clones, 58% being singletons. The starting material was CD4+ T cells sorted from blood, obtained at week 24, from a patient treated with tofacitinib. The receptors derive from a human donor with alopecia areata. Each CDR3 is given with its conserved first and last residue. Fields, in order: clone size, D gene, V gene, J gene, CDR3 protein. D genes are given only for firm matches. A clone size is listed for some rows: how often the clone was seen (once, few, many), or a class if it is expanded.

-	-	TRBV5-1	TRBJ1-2	CASSPTSSNYGYTF
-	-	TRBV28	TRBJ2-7	CASSSGLTYEQYF
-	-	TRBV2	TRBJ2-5	CASMAETQYF
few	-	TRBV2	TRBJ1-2	CASSGFGGYTF
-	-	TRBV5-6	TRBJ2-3	CASRYGETSTDTQYF
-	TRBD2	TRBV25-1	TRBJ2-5	CASSLDGRSRETQYF
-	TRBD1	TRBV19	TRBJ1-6	CASAGQGGSPLHF
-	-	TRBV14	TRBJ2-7	CASSQEGWQDPKEQYF
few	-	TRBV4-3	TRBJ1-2	CASSQEMVREGLNYGYTF
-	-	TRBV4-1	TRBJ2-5	CASSQNRRETQYF
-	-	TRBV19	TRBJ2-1	CASSVNHNEQFF
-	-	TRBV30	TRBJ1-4	CAWSADGDNEKLFF
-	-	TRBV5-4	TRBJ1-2	CASSRDTARGYTF
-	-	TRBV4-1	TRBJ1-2	CASSPPGSYGYTF
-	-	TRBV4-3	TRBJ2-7	CASSQDFTGREQYF
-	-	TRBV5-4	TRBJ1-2	CASRHPEESNGYTF
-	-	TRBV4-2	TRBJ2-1	CASSEGENQGGQFF
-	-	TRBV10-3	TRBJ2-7	CAISDRSPTYEQYF
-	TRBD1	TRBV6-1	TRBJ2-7	CASSVRDRGSSYEQYF
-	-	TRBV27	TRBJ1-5	CASSPPGSNQPQHF
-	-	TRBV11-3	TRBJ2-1	CASSREAYNEQFF
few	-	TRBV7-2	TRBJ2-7	CASSLNRFGEQYF
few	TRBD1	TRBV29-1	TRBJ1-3	CSVHRGPGNTIYF
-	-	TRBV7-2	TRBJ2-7	CASSSQRDRLAEQYF
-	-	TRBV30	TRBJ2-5	CAWSGEHPLYF
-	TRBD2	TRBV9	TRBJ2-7	CASSVAGGTLYEQYF
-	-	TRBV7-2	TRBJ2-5	CASSPGSSGETQYF
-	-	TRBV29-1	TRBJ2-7	CSVEISYEQYF
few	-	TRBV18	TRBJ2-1	CASSRGGPDEQFF
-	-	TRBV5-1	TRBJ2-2	CASSLEVGNSGELFF
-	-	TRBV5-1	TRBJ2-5	CASSRGEQQETQYF